Listed here are 11 T cell receptor beta chains from one sample, sequenced in a study of OX40 agonist ivuxolimab in advanced cancers. Produced via immunoSEQ multiplex PCR; TCRdb's table is partial and in-frame only. The profile shows approximately 76,000 clones, around 86% of them singletons. Sequenced material: CD4+ or CD8+ T cells sorted from blood, taken in a trial of the OX40 agonist ivuxolimab. These receptors all come from an adult with an advanced solid tumor such as melanoma, head and neck, liver or kidney cancer.

The rearrangement uses TRBV7-9 and TRBJ2-3; TRBD1 or TRBD2 may be the D gene (5 bases each). The CDR3 contains 14 residues. Trimming pared 3 bases from V and 2 bases from J, leaving 9 bases between. Germline V CDR1 and CDR2: SEHNR, FQNEAQ (reference sequence). CDR3 sequence reads: CASSFLGTTDTQYF. The CDR3 nucleotides read TGTGCCAGCAGCTTTTTAGGGACCACAGATACGCAGTATTTT.

The rearrangement uses TRBV5-1 and TRBJ2-2; 7 positions match TRBD2. CDR3 length: 16 residues. The trim removed 4 bases at V and 4 bases at J, leaving 10 bases unmatched. Per the germline V gene, CDR1 is SGHRS and CDR2 is YFSETQ. CDR3 amino acids: CASSHGLADLTGELFF. CDR3 bases: TGCGCCAGCAGCCATGGGCTAGCGGACCTCACCGGGGAGCTGTTTTTT.

The V and J genes are TRBV19 and TRBJ1-3, with a tentative D call TRBD1 (6 bases). CDR3 length equals 13 residues. Per the germline V gene, CDR1 is LNHDA and CDR2 is SQIVND (reference sequence). Trimming left V 6 bases short and J 1 base short, with 7 bases between. This chain's CDR3 is CASRDSSGNTIYF. CDR3 bases: TGTGCCAGTAGGGACAGTTCTGGAAACACCATATATTTT.

The chain carries TRBV7-9 and TRBJ1-4, with 12 nucleotides matching TRBD1. CDR3 length: 16 residues. The germline V gene encodes CDR1 SEHNR and CDR2 FQNEAQ (reference sequence). The J segment lost 8 bases and the V segment lost 6 bases, leaving 10 bases of the junction unmatched. CDR3 nucleotide sequence: TGTGCCAGCAGTCAGGGGGACAGGGGGCGCCGAGAAAAACTGTTTTTT. It specifies CASSQGDRGRREKLFF.

The gene calls are TRBV5-4 and TRBJ2-6; D perhaps matches TRBD1 (6 bases). The CDR3 is 16 residues long. The germline CDR1 and CDR2 sequences are SGHNT and YYREEE (reference sequence). The V gene lost 3 bases and the J gene lost 0 bases, with 10 bases spanning the gap. This CDR3 is CASSSGQFSGANVLTF. As DNA, the CDR3 is TGTGCCAGCAGCTCTGGACAGTTCTCTGGGGCCAACGTCCTGACTTTC.

The chain couples TRBV19 to TRBJ1-3; tentatively, D is TRBD1 (6 bases). V lost 5 bases to trimming and J lost 7 bases, with 21 bases between them. Germline loops: CDR1 LNHDA, CDR2 SQIVND (reference sequence). The CDR3 covers 16 residues. The CDR3 spells CASSDSVQQGLNTIYF. The CDR3 DNA reads TGTGCCAGTAGTGATTCTGTTCAGCAGGGGTTGAACACCATATATTTT.

This rearrangement joins TRBV27 to TRBJ2-2; 8 positions match TRBD2. Trimming removed 5 bases from V and 5 bases from J; junction bases left unmatched: 10. The CDR3 sequence is 16 residues long. Per germline, CDR1 MNHEY and CDR2 SMNVEV (reference sequence). Here the CDR3 reads CASSRGGSGRTGELFF. CDR3 bases: TGTGCCAGCAGTCGGGGGGGTAGCGGGCGAACCGGGGAGCTGTTTTTT.

The rearrangement joins TRBV28 to TRBJ2-1; the match to TRBD2 covers 8 bases. Germline V CDR1 and CDR2: MDHEN, SYDVKM. This CDR3 spans 15 amino acids. The V segment lost 8 bases and the J segment 4 bases; nucleotides outside the gene matches: 10. CDR3 region: CASQIPGGAYNEQFF. The CDR3, as DNA: TGTGCCAGCCAAATTCCGGGAGGGGCTTACAATGAGCAGTTCTTC.

The chain recombines TRBV19 with TRBJ2-5, with 7 positions matching TRBD1. This CDR3 comprises 14 residues. CDR1 is LNHDA, CDR2 SQIVND, per germline (reference sequence). V lost 3 bases and J lost 4; bases outside the gene matches: 5. The CDR3 here is CASSMVRGRETQYF. The DNA of the CDR3 is TGTGCCAGTAGTATGGTGAGGGGGCGAGAGACCCAGTACTTC.

The chain is built from TRBV11-1 and TRBJ2-7; D ambiguous. The V and J ends lost 6 bases and 2 bases respectively, with 8 bases between them. Germline V gene data show CDR1 as SGHAT and CDR2 as FQDESV (reference sequence). The CDR3 has 12 amino acids. The CDR3 region is CASSPDPYEQYF. CDR3 sequence (DNA): TGTGCCAGCAGTCCGGACCCCTACGAGCAGTACTTC.

The CDR3: CASTVSGVSSYEQYF. The CDR3 nucleotides are TGTGCCAGCACCGTTAGCGGGGTGAGCTCCTACGAGCAGTACTTC. This sequence joins TRBV6-6 and TRBJ2-7; 8 bases map to TRBD2. The J segment lost 0 bases and the V segment lost 7 bases, leaving 8 bases of the junction unmatched. From germline, CDR1 is MNHNY and CDR2 SVGAGI (reference sequence). The CDR3 is made up of 15 amino acids.